The sample holds a few counts of the clone carrying this TCR beta chain. Germline V gives CDR1 DFQATT, CDR2 SNEGSKA (reference sequence). The CDR3 runs 13 residues. Trimming pared 7 bases from V and 5 bases from J, leaving 17 bases between. These data belong to a study of T cell repertoires in cytomegalovirus infection. TCRdb reanalysed the reads using MiXCR and keeps one entry per CDR3 protein. The sample yields some 440,000 distinct CDR3 sequences, 31% seen once. The receptor was derived from a human donor in good health (CMV status not recorded). Some clones in this sample may be carry-over from other donors' samples. The V call is TRBV20-1, the J call TRBJ2-5; no definite D call. Sequenced material: PBMCs. The CDR3 sequence: CSGALSRRETQYF. The DNA for the CDR3 is TGCAGTGGAGCTCTTAGCCGTAGGGAGACCCAGTACTTC.